This T cell receptor beta chain was obtained from a study of PD-1 blockade in classical Hodgkin lymphoma. The germline V gene encodes CDR1 LNHDA and CDR2 SQIVND (reference sequence). The CDR3 is made up of 14 amino acids. The V gene end was trimmed by 6 bases and the J gene end by 4 bases; junction bases not matched to a gene: 5. The patients all showed relapse after autologous stem cell transplantation, while their brentuximab vedotin exposure varied. As concerns this clone: The antigen is undetermined.

Study-wide findings and caveats: Significantly greater TCR diversity emerged by C4D1 in CD4+ cells but not CD8+ cells. Complete responders showed a baseline diversity that resembled the diversity of newly diagnosed patients. Newly diagnosed patients were reported to exhibit reduced baseline TCR diversity relative to healthy donors. Whatever underlies the repertoire differences (possibly disease activity or prior therapy) remains undefined.

Assay: immunoSEQ multiplex PCR; the TCRdb copy retains only in-frame clones and omits some. This sample has 12,000 to 15,000 clones, with over 80% found just once. The input for sequencing was peripheral blood mononuclear cells (PBMCs), taken at baseline. J is TRBJ2-5 and V is TRBV19; 10 bases match TRBD1. This TCR was recovered from a human donor with classical Hodgkin lymphoma. As DNA, the CDR3 is TGTGCCAGTAGAAAGACAGGGGGCGGAGAGACCCAGTACTTC. This encodes CASRKTGGGETQYF. The variable domain in full, with the rest retrieved from reference TRBV19 and TRBJ2-5, is DGGITQSPKYLFRKEGQNVTLSCEQNLNHDAMYWYRQDPGQGLRLIYYSQIVNDFQKGDIAEGYSVSREKKESFPLTVTSAQKNPTAFYLCASRKTGGGETQYFGPGTRLLVL.